This entry lists 7 T cell receptor beta chains sequenced from one sample in a study of blood T cells in healthy people across ages. Alongside a J-beta primer mix, a sample-barcoded 5' primer served in a second PCR lasting roughly 6 to 12 cycles. Each CDR3 protein gets one entry after TCRdb re-called the 5' RACE reads with MiXCR. The sample has around 800,000 distinct CDR3 sequences, approximately 55% seen once. Input material: blood. The receptors shown here come from a man older than 75 in good health.

This chain uses TRBV18 with TRBJ2-1, with a weak D call TRBD1 (6 bases). CDR1 and CDR2 from the germline V gene are KGHSH and LQKENI. The CDR3 consists of 17 residues. V was cut by 3 bases and J by 8 bases, with 23 bases left in between. Here the CDR3 reads CASSPNLRTDNWDEQFF. DNA for the CDR3: TGTGCCAGCTCACCGAATTTGAGGACAGACAACTGGGATGAGCAGTTCTTC.

The chain uses TRBV12-3 or TRBV12-4 and TRBJ1-6, with a tentative D call TRBD1 (5 bases). This CDR3 is built from 14 residues. The V end lost 3 bases, the J end lost 7 bases, and 10 bases lay between the germline ends. CDR3 sequence: CASSLGTRNSPLHF. CDR3 coding DNA: TGTGCCAGCAGTTTGGGGACCCGAAATTCACCCCTCCACTTT.

This sequence joins TRBV2 and TRBJ2-7; TRBD2 matches 9 bases. With 8 bases clipped from V and 0 bases from J, the junction kept 17 bases outside the gene matches. Germline V gene data show CDR1 as SNHLY and CDR2 as FYNNEI. This CDR3 is built from 18 residues. CDR3 nucleotides: TGTGCCAGCCTTCCCTCCGGGCTAGCGGGGCGAAGCTCCTACGAGCAGTACTTC. Amino acids: CASLPSGLAGRSSYEQYF.

The V call is TRBV2, the J call TRBJ2-1; TRBD1 might be the D (5 bases). Germline V gene lookup returns CDR1 SNHLY and CDR2 FYNNEI. The germline V and J ends were trimmed by 2 bases and 5 bases, with 10 bases remaining between them. The CDR3 contains 14 residues. This CDR3 is CASSEWRQNNEQFF. As DNA, the CDR3 is TGTGCCAGCAGTGAATGGCGACAGAACAATGAGCAGTTCTTC.

The rearrangement joins TRBV27 to TRBJ2-7; TRBD2 matches 13 bases. After removal of 6 bases from V and 6 bases from J, the junction contained 5 bases not matched to a gene. CDR3 length: 14 amino acids. Looked up from germline, CDR1 is MNHEY and CDR2 is SMNVEV (reference sequence). CDR3 DNA sequence: TGTGCCAGCAGGCGGACTAGCGGGAGTTCCGAGCAGTACTTC. Its translation: CASRRTSGSSEQYF.

V usage is TRBV10-3 and J usage is TRBJ2-6; the D is unclear. Germline CDR1 ENHRY, CDR2 SYGVKD. This CDR3 comprises 16 residues. Trimming stripped 4 bases from V and 3 bases from J, with 13 bases between. The DNA of the CDR3 is TGTGCCATCAGTGCCCCTAGGAAAAGTGGGGCCAACGTCCTGACTTTC. This gives the protein CAISAPRKSGANVLTF.

The CDR3 DNA follows: TGTGCCAGCAGCCCAGTATCCGGCGGGCGGGCTGGCTACACCTTC. Translation gives CASSPVSGGRAGYTF. The gene calls are TRBV3-1 and TRBJ1-2; D gene uncertain. Germline CDR1 and CDR2: LGHDT and YNNKEL (reference sequence). Between the trimmed V and J ends, which lost 4 bases and 7 bases, there was a span of 19 bases. This CDR3 is 15 amino acids long.